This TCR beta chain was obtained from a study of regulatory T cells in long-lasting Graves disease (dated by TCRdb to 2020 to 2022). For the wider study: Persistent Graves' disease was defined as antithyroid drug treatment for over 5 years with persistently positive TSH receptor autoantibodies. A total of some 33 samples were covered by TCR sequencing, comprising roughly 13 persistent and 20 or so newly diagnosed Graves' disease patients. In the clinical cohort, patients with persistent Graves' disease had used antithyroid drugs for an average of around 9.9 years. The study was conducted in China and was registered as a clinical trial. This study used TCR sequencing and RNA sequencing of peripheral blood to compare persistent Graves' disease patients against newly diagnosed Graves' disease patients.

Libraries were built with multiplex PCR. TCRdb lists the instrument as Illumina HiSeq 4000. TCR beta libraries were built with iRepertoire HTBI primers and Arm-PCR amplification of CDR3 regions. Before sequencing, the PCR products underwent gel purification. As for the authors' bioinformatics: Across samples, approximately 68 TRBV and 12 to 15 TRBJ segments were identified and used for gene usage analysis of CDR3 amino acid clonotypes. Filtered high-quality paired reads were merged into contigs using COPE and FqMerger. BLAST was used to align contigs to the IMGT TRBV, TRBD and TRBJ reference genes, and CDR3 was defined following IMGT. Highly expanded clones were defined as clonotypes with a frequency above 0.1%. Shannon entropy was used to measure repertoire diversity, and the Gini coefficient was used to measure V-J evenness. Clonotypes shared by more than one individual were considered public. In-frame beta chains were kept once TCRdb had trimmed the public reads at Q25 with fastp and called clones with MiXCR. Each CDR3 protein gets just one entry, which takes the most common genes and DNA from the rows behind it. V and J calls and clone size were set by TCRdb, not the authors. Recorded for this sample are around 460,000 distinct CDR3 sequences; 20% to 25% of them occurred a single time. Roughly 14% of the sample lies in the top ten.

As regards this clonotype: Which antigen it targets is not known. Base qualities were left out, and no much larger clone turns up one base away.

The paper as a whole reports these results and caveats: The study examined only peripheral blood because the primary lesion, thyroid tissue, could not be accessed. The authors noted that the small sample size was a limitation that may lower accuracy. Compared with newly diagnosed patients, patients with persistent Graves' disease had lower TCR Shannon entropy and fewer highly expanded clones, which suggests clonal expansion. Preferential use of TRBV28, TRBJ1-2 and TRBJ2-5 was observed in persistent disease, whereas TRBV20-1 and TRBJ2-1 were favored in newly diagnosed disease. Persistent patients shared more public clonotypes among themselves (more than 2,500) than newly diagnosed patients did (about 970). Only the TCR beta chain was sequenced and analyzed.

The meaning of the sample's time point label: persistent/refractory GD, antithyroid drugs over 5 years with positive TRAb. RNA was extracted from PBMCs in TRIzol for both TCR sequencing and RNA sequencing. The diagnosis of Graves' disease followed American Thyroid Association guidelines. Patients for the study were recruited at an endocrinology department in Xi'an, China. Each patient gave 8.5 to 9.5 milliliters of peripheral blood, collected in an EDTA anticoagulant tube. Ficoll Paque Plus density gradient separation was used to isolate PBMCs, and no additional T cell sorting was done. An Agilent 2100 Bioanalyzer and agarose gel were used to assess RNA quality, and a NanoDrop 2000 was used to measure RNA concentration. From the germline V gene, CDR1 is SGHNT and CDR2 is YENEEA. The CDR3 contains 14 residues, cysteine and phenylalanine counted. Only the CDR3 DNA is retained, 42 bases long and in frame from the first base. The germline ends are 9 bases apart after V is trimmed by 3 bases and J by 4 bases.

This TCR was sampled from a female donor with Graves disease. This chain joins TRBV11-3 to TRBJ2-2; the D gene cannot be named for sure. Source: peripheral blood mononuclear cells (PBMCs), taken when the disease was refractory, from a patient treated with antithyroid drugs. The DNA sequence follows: TGTGCCAGCAGCTTTGGACCTCTCACCGGGGAGCTGTTTTTT. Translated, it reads CASSFGPLTGELFF.